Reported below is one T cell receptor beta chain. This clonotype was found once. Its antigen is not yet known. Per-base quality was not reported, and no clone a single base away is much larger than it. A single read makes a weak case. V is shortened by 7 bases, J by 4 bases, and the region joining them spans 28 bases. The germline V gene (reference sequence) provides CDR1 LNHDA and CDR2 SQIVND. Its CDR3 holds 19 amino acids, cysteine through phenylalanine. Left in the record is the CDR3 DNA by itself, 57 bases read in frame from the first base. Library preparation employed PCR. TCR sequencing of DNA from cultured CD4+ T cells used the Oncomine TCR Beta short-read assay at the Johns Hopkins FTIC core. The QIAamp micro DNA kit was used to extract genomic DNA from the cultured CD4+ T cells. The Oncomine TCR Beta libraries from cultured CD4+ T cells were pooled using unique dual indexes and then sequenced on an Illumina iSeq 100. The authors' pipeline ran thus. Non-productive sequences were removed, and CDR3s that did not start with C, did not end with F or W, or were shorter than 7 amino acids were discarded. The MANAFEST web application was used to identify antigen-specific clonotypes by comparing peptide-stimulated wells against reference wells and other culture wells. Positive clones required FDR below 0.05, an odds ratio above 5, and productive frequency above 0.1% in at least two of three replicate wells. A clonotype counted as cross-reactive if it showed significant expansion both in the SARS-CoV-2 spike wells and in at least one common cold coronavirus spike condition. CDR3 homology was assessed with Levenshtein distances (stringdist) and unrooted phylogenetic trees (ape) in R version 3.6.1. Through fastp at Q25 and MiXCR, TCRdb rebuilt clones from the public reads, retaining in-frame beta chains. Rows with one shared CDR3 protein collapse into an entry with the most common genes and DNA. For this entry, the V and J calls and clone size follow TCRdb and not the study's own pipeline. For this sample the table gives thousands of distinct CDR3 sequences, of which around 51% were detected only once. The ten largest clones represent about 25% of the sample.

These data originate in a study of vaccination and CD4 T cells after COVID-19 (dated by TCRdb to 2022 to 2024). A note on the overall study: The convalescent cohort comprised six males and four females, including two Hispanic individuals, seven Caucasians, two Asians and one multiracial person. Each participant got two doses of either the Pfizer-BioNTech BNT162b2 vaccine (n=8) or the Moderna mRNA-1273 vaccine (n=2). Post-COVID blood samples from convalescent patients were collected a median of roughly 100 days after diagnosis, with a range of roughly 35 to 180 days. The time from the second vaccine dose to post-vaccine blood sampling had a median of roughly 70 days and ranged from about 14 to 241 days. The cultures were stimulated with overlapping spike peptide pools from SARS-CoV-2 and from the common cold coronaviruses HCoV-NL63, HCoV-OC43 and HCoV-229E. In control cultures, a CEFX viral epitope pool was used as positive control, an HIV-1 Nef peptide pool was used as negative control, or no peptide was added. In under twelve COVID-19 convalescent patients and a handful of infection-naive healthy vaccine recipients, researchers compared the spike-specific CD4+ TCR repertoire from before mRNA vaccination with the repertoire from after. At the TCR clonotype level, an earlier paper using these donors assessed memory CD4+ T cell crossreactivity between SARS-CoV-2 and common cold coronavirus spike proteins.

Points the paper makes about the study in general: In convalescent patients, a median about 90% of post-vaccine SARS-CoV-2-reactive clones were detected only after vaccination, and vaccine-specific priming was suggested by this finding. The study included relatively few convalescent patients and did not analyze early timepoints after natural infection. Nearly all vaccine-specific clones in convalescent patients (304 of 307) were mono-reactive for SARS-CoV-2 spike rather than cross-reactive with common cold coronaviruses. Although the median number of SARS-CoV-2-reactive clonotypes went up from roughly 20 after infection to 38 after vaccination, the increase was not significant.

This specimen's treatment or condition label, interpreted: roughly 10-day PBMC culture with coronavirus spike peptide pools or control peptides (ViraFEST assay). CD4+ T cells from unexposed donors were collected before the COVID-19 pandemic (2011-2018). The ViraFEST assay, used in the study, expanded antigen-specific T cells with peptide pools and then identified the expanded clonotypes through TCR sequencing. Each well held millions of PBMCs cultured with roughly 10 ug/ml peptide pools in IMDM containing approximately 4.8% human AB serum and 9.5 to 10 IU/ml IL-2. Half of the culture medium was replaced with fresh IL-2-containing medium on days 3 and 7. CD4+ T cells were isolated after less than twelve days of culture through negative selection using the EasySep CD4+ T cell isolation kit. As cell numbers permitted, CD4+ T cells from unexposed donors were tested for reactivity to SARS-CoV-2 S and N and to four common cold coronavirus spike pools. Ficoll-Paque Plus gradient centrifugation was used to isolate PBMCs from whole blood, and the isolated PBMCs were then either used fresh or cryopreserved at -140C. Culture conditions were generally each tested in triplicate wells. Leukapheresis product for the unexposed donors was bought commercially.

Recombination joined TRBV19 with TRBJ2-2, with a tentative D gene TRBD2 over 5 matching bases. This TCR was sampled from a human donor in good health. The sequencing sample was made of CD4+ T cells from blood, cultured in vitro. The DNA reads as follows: TGTGCCAGTACTCACGAGCCGGGGAGCGCGTTGACGAGCACCGGGGAGCTGTTTTTT. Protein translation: CASTHEPGSALTSTGELFF.